The 3 T cell receptor beta chains in this list originate from one sample, sequenced in a study of cytotoxic CD8 clonotypes in ibrutinib-treated CLL. Repertoires were generated with immunoSEQ multiplex PCR, while TCRdb's copy carries only in-frame clones and drops some. The sample has roughly 180,000 clones; over 55% are singletons. Specimen: PBMCs, collected after 24 months of ibrutinib treatment. These receptors were obtained from a human donor with chronic lymphocytic leukemia.

The V gene is TRBV6-1, the J gene TRBJ1-2; 8 bases are shared with TRBD1. Germline loops: CDR1 MNHNS, CDR2 SASEGT. The J segment lost 6 bases and the V segment lost 0 bases, leaving 3 bases of the junction unmatched. This CDR3 contains 14 residues. The CDR3 is CASSEADRGDGYTF. Written as DNA, the CDR3 is TGTGCCAGCAGTGAAGCCGACAGGGGCGATGGCTACACCTTC.

The rearrangement links TRBV30 to TRBJ2-2; D not resolved. This CDR3 spans 12 amino acids. Trimming stripped 1 base from V and 7 bases from J, with 7 bases between. Germline-derived CDR1 and CDR2 are GTSNPN and SVGIG (reference sequence). CDR3 residues: CAWSGTGGELFF. The CDR3 DNA is TGTGCCTGGAGTGGGACGGGCGGGGAGCTGTTTTTT.

This chain joins TRBV14 and TRBJ1-1; D uncertain. V lost 9 bases and J 6 bases, leaving 8 bases between the germline ends. Looked up from germline, CDR1 is SGHDN and CDR2 is FVKESK. The CDR3 sequence is 10 residues long. The CDR3 region has the DNA TGTGCCAGTTTGTCCCCTGAAGCTTTCTTT. Translating it yields CASLSPEAFF.